This T cell receptor (beta chain) came from a study of cytomegalovirus exposure and HLA in healthy donors. There are 16 residues in the CDR3. The V gene lost 0 bases and the J gene lost 3 bases, with 13 bases spanning the gap. In germline, CDR1 is SGHDT, CDR2 YYEEEE. The protocol was immunoSEQ multiplex PCR, while the TCRdb copy is restricted to in-frame clones and leaves out a portion. The table has some 140,000 clones, about 88% seen once; the top ten hold 9%. The sequence was collected from a woman in her late teens or twenties in good health and CMV-seropositive. The chain recombines TRBV5-6 with TRBJ1-3; D is unclear. The sequenced sample was PBMCs. DNA for the CDR3: TGTGCCAGCAGCTTGGTTTACAGCCGGGATGGAAACACCATATATTTT. It codes for CASSLVYSRDGNTIYF.